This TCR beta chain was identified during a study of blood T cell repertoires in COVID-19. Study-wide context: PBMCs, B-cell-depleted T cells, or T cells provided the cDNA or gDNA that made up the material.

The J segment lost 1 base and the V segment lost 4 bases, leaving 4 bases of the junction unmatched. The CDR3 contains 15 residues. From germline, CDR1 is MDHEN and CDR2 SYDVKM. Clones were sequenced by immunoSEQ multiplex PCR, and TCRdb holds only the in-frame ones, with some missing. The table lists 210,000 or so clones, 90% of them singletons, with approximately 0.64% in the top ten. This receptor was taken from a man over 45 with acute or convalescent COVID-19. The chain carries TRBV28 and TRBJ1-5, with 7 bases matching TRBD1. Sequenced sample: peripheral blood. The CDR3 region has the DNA TGTGCCAGCAGTTCACAGGGGCGGAGCAATCAGCCCCAGCATTTT. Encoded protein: CASSSQGRSNQPQHF.